A single sample is the source of the 5 T cell receptor beta chains below, sequenced in a study of blood T cell repertoires in COVID-19. Only in-frame clones appear in the TCRdb table, and some are missing; sequencing was by immunoSEQ multiplex PCR. The repertoire holds just under 150,000 clones, around 84% seen once, with roughly 2.6% in the top ten. The specimen sequenced was peripheral blood. The receptors were sampled from a human donor with acute or convalescent COVID-19. The donor label of this sample is uncertain.

This clone appeared once. J is TRBJ1-4 and V is TRBV18, with TRBD1 identical over 9 bases. The trim removed 6 bases at V and 7 bases at J, leaving 9 bases unmatched. This CDR3 has 15 amino acids. Looked up from germline, CDR1 is KGHSH and CDR2 is LQKENI. The CDR3 region is CASSDMGQGGEKLFF. The CDR3 DNA sequence: TGTGCCAGCTCCGACATGGGACAGGGAGGTGAAAAACTGTTTTTT.

The sample holds one count of this clone. CDR3 loop: CANSGTGRTEAFF. CDR3 nucleotides: TGTGCCAACTCCGGGACAGGGCGGACTGAAGCTTTCTTT. The gene calls are TRBV6-5 and TRBJ1-1, with 9 bases that match TRBD1. With V trimmed by 10 bases and J by 5 bases, 8 bases remained unmatched. This CDR3 has 13 residues. Germline CDR1 reads MNHEY; CDR2 reads SVGAGI.

This clone appeared once. The CDR3 sequence: CASSQVQATDTQYF. CDR3 DNA sequence: TGTGCCAGCAGCCAGGTCCAGGCAACAGATACGCAGTATTTT. The J gene is TRBJ2-3, the V gene TRBV4-2; D is unclear. Germline V gene data show CDR1 as LGHNA and CDR2 as YNFKEQ. The V end was cut by 3 bases, the J end by 3 bases, with 10 bases between. This CDR3 is built from 14 residues.

This chain joins TRBV10-3 and TRBJ1-6; 8 bases match TRBD1. The V and J ends lost 5 bases and 9 bases, in that order; junction bases with no gene match: 9. Germline V gene lookup returns CDR1 ENHRY and CDR2 SYGVKD. The length of the CDR3 is 15 residues. CDR3 sequence reads: CAISQDRDEVSPLHF. For the CDR3, the DNA is TGTGCCATCAGTCAGGACAGGGATGAGGTTTCACCCCTCCACTTT.

The genes are TRBV7-9 and TRBJ2-3; tentatively, D is TRBD1 (6 bases). The V end lost 2 bases, the J end lost 7 bases, and 22 bases lay between the germline ends. The CDR3 totals 17 residues. The germline V gene encodes CDR1 SEHNR and CDR2 FQNEAQ (reference sequence). Here the CDR3 reads CASSLLSSDRIGNTQYF. CDR3 DNA: TGTGCCAGCAGCTTATTAAGCTCTGACAGGATAGGGAATACGCAGTATTTT.